The clone carrying this TCR beta chain appeared a few times. Its antigen is unidentified. The sample originates from a study of follicular helper T cells after annual influenza vaccination. Study-wide points: Day 7 ICOS+CD38+ clones were most often found later in ICOS-CD38- cTfh cells. Yearly vaccinations repeatedly recalled conserved clonotypes in ICOS+CD38+ cTfh.

Clones were read by immunoSEQ multiplex PCR, and TCRdb kept only the in-frame ones, dropping some. The sample lists 7,500 to 8,500 clones, 82% occurring once. The V end was cut by 6 bases, the J end by 2 bases, with 8 bases between. This CDR3 has 13 amino acids. From germline, CDR1 is SNHLY and CDR2 FYNNEI. Time point in this sample: 2014-2015 season, pre-vaccination. J is TRBJ1-5 and V is TRBV2, with D unresolved. This clonotype was sampled from an adult who received the influenza vaccine. The sample was CXCR5+ CD38- circulating T follicular helper cells from blood, taken on the day of influenza vaccination. The subset: circulating Tfh, non-naive CD4+CXCR5+PD-1+ (ICOS+CD38+ or ICOS-CD38-). CDR3: CASRRDGNQPQHF. The CDR3 nucleotides are TGTGCCAGCAGGCGGGATGGCAATCAGCCCCAGCATTTT.